This T cell receptor beta chain is drawn from a study of a mutant IDH1 vaccine in newly diagnosed glioma. At the level of the study: Therapy received beforehand was radiotherapy, temozolomide, or both, with most patients given both.

Method: immunoSEQ multiplex PCR; TCRdb's copy keeps in-frame clones and lacks some. The sample records tens of thousands of clones, roughly 84% being singletons. This clone was observed a single time. Its matching antigen is unknown. Trimming at V came to 7 bases and at J to 6 bases, leaving 9 bases not matched to a gene. The CDR3 is made up of 14 amino acids. Germline CDR1 reads PRHDT; CDR2 reads FYEKMQ (reference sequence). Time point specified: week 11, during vaccination. The study gave 300 ug of mutant IDH1 20-mer peptide per vaccine dose, with topical imiquimod. The clonotype originates from a man aged 35 to 55 with glioma. The sequences come from PBMCs, collected from a glioma patient whose treatment included an IDH1 peptide vaccine. The rearrangement uses TRBV13 and TRBJ1-2, with 9 bases matching TRBD1. This chain's CDR3 is CASTLQGALDGYTF. CDR3 in DNA: TGTGCCAGCACCCTACAGGGGGCGCTGGATGGCTACACCTTC.